Following are 26 T cell receptor beta chains from one sample sequenced in a study of T cells expressing NK-cell markers. TCRdb re-analyzed the 5' RACE reads; it lists each CDR3 protein once, without DNA. The listing records a few hundred thousand distinct CDR3 sequences. Sequencing was done on a sample of blood T cells: a sorted CD56 or NKG2C T cell subset, CD4+ or CD8+ T cells, or bulk PBMC T cells (not recorded which). Receptor source: a man between 18 and 29 years old in good health.

V is TRBV29-1 and J is TRBJ1-5; TCRdb's D gene call, TRBD1, goes unchecked for lack of DNA. The CDR3 is 15 amino acids. In germline, CDR1 is SQVTM, CDR2 ANQGSEA. The CDR3 loop reads CSVEEGGGENQPQHF. The full variable domain, completed using reference TRBV29-1 and TRBJ1-5, is SAVISQKPSRDICQRGTSLTIQCQVDSQVTMMFWYRQQPGQSLTLIATANQGSEATYESGFVIDKFPISRPNLTFSTLTVSNMSPEDSSIYLCSVEEGGGENQPQHFGDGTRLSIL.

The V gene is TRBV12-3 or TRBV12-4, the J gene TRBJ2-5; TCRdb returns TRBD2, unconfirmable since there is no DNA. The CDR3 totals 16 residues. The CDR3 loop is CASSWGSVAGQETQYF.

The chain has TRBV12-3 or TRBV12-4 and TRBJ1-5; the D call from TCRdb, TRBD1, cannot be confirmed without DNA. The CDR3 totals 14 residues. Here the CDR3 reads CASSFEGVNQPQHF.

The chain uses TRBV5-1 and TRBJ2-1; the TCRdb call, TRBD2, lacks DNA for checking. CDR1 is SGHRS, CDR2 YFSETQ, per germline. This CDR3 is built from 15 residues. The CDR3 region is CASSSLAGVPNEQFF.

The CDR3 loop is CASRAPDTGELFF. The V call is TRBV6-2 or TRBV6-3, the J call TRBJ2-2. Germline V lookup: CDR1 MNHEY, CDR2 SVGEGT. This CDR3 contains 13 residues.

The gene calls are TRBV29-1 and TRBJ2-3; with no DNA, the TCRdb D assignment of TRBD1 cannot be verified. Germline CDR1 reads SQVTM; CDR2 reads ANQGSEA. The CDR3 spans 15 residues. This CDR3 is CSVSVGGQGTDTQYF.

The chain combines TRBV12-5 with TRBJ2-1; the D gene TCRdb calls, TRBD2, cannot be checked with no DNA. CDR1 LGHNT and CDR2 FRNRAP come from the germline V gene. This CDR3 has 14 amino acids. The CDR3 is CASGFGGRLDEQFF.

V gene TRBV7-9 combines with J gene TRBJ1-1. The CDR3 is made up of 11 amino acids. Germline loops: CDR1 SEHNR, CDR2 FQNEAQ (reference sequence). The CDR3: CASSLESRAFF.

This sequence joins TRBV5-1 and TRBJ2-7; as DNA is missing, the TRBD1 call by TCRdb cannot be tested. The CDR3 totals 14 residues. CDR1 is SGHRS, CDR2 YFSETQ, per germline. The CDR3 is CASSLEGTGGSQYF. The complete variable domain, with remaining parts taken from reference TRBV5-1 and TRBJ2-7, reads KAGVTQTPRYLIKTRGQQVTLSCSPISGHRSVSWYQQTPGQGLQFLFEYFSETQRNKGNFPGRFSGRQFSNSRSEMNVSTLELGDSALYLCASSLEGTGGSQYFGPGTRLTVT.

V usage is TRBV7-9 and J usage is TRBJ2-1; TCRdb's D call, TRBD2, is unchecked because there is no DNA. Germline CDR1 is SEHNR and CDR2 is FQNEAQ (reference sequence). The CDR3 runs 16 residues. The CDR3: CASRQTSGRLINEQFF.

The chain couples TRBV20-1 to TRBJ2-3; TCRdb selects TRBD1, and the lack of DNA leaves this call unchecked. The germline gives CDR1 DFQATT, CDR2 SNEGSKA (reference sequence). The CDR3 consists of 13 residues. The CDR3 protein is CSALKTGRDTQYF.

CDR3 residues: CSVEGVVAGERSYNEQFF. The J gene is TRBJ2-1, the V gene TRBV29-1; TCRdb's assignment of TRBD2 cannot be checked, as there is no DNA. Germline V CDR1 and CDR2: SQVTM, ANQGSEA. The CDR3 is 18 amino acids.

The J gene is TRBJ1-6, the V gene TRBV12-3 or TRBV12-4; the D gene TCRdb calls, TRBD1, cannot be checked with no DNA. The CDR3 totals 14 residues. The CDR3: CASSLSTGNSPLHF.

CDR3 amino acids: CSASLPRDRLSDTQYF. V gene TRBV20-1 combines with J gene TRBJ2-3; there is no DNA to check the TCRdb D call of TRBD1. The germline V gene encodes CDR1 DFQATT and CDR2 SNEGSKA (reference sequence). The CDR3 runs to 16 residues.

The chain recombines TRBV11-3 with TRBJ2-1. Germline V gives CDR1 SGHNT, CDR2 YENEEA. CDR3 length: 15 amino acids. CDR3 in amino acids: CASSFPMDEDDEQFF.

The J gene is TRBJ2-2, the V gene TRBV6-1; the D call from TCRdb, TRBD2, cannot be confirmed without DNA. This CDR3 spans 14 amino acids. From germline, CDR1 is MNHNS and CDR2 SASEGT. This CDR3 reads CASRLAGGDGELFF.

The chain employs TRBV10-3 and TRBJ1-5. The germline CDR1 and CDR2 sequences are ENHRY and SYGVKD. CDR3 length equals 17 residues. The CDR3 reads CAISEKREPVSNQPQHF.

V is TRBV20-1 and J is TRBJ2-5; TCRdb's D call of TRBD2 is untestable without DNA. Germline V gives CDR1 DFQATT, CDR2 SNEGSKA (reference sequence). The CDR3 consists of 15 residues. The CDR3 region is CSATGLAESQETQYF.

V usage is TRBV28 and J usage is TRBJ2-7; TCRdb's D gene call, TRBD2, goes unchecked for lack of DNA. The germline CDR1 and CDR2 sequences are MDHEN and SYDVKM. The CDR3 is made up of 14 amino acids. CDR3 sequence reads: CASSSTVRLREQYF. The whole variable domain, remainder taken from reference TRBV28 and TRBJ2-7, is DVKVTQSSRYLVKRTGEKVFLECVQDMDHENMFWYRQDPGLGLRLIYFSYDVKMKEKGDIPEGYSVSREKKERFSLILESASTNQTSMYLCASSSTVRLREQYFGPGTRLTVT.

V usage is TRBV29-1 and J usage is TRBJ2-7; TCRdb lists TRBD2, though no DNA is available to test this call. Germline V lookup: CDR1 SQVTM, CDR2 ANQGSEA. The CDR3 runs to 17 residues. This CDR3 is CSVEDGWSAGGVYEQYF.

The CDR3 region is CASSPRTVPSDTQYF. The V and J genes are TRBV12-3 or TRBV12-4 and TRBJ2-3; TCRdb calls TRBD1, which cannot be checked without DNA. The CDR3 contains 15 residues.

The rearrangement joins TRBV5-1 to TRBJ2-2. The germline V gene encodes CDR1 SGHRS and CDR2 YFSETQ. The length of the CDR3 is 16 residues. CDR3 loop: CASRSVRLKNTGELFF.

CDR3 residues: CASSRQGLGETQYF. This rearrangement joins TRBV6-1 to TRBJ2-5; the D call from TCRdb, TRBD1, cannot be confirmed without DNA. Germline CDR1 reads MNHNS; CDR2 reads SASEGT. CDR3 length equals 14 residues.

V and J are TRBV7-9 and TRBJ1-2. The CDR3 contains 14 residues. In germline, CDR1 is SEHNR, CDR2 FQNEAQ (reference sequence). The CDR3 here is CASSLVGRVDGYTF. Full variable domain (rest looked up from reference TRBV7-9 and TRBJ1-2): DTGVSQNPRHKITKRGQNVTFRCDPISEHNRLYWYRQTLGQGPEFLTYFQNEAQLEKSRLLSDRFSAERPKGSFSTLEIQRTEQGDSAMYLCASSLVGRVDGYTFGSGTRLTVV.

The V call is TRBV7-8, the J call TRBJ1-1. Germline V CDR1 and CDR2: SGHVS, FQNEAQ. The CDR3 extends over 16 amino acids. CDR3 residues: CASSLYTGIMSTEAFF.

The rearrangement joins TRBV20-1 to TRBJ2-3; the D gene TCRdb calls, TRBD1, cannot be checked with no DNA. This CDR3 comprises 12 residues. Per germline, CDR1 DFQATT and CDR2 SNEGSKA (reference sequence). Here the CDR3 reads CSATPGGVTQYF.